A selection of T cell receptor beta chains follows, all from one sample in a study of metastatic and nonmetastatic thyroid tumors. TCRdb re-analyzed the PCR reads using MiXCR. The sample has 40,000 or so clones, roughly 27% seen once. The specimen sequenced was blood. The receptors originated from a female donor with papillary thyroid cancer or a benign thyroid nodule (not recorded which). Some clones in this sample may be carry-over from other donors' samples. The CDR3 runs from the conserved cysteine through the conserved F or W. Each record gives: J gene, V gene, D gene, clone size, CDR3 protein, CDR3 DNA. The D gene is left open where the match is weak. The size of a clone is reported for some rows only, either as once, few or many, or as a class for expanded clones.

j_gene: TRBJ1-2; v_gene: TRBV19; d_gene: -; abundance: few; CDR3aa: CASSLRQVANYGYTF; CDR3nt: TGTGCCAGTAGTCTTCGACAGGTAGCTAACTATGGCTACACCTTC
j_gene: TRBJ2-5; v_gene: TRBV7-2; d_gene: -; abundance: many; CDR3aa: CASSTVRGETQYF; CDR3nt: TGTGCCAGCAGCACAGTTCGGGGAGAGACCCAGTACTTC
j_gene: TRBJ2-4; v_gene: TRBV28; d_gene: -; abundance: -; CDR3aa: CASSLSLLLAKNIKYF; CDR3nt: TGTGCCAGCAGTTTATCTTTATTACTAGCCAAAAACATTAAGTACTTC
j_gene: TRBJ1-5; v_gene: TRBV4-1; d_gene: -; abundance: many; CDR3aa: CASSQDRDGVGQPQHF; CDR3nt: TGCGCCAGCAGCCAAGATCGGGACGGGGTGGGACAGCCCCAGCATTTT
j_gene: TRBJ1-1; v_gene: TRBV28; d_gene: TRBD1; abundance: -; CDR3aa: CASSLSGQGRGAFF; CDR3nt: TGTGCCAGCAGTTTATCTGGACAGGGTCGGGGAGCTTTCTTT
j_gene: TRBJ2-1; v_gene: TRBV20-1; d_gene: -; abundance: many; CDR3aa: CSATTQQGPTYNEQFF; CDR3nt: TGCAGTGCTACCACCCAACAGGGTCCGACCTACAATGAGCAGTTCTTC
j_gene: TRBJ2-7; v_gene: TRBV27; d_gene: TRBD2; abundance: -; CDR3aa: CASSLWGSGNTYEQYF; CDR3nt: TGTGCCAGCAGTTTATGGGGTAGCGGGAATACCTACGAGCAGTACTTC
j_gene: TRBJ2-3; v_gene: TRBV19; d_gene: -; abundance: many; CDR3aa: CASSKAPGVVQYF; CDR3nt: TGTGCCAGTAGTAAAGCCCCGGGGGTCGTGCAGTATTTT
j_gene: TRBJ2-2; v_gene: TRBV5-1; d_gene: -; abundance: many; CDR3aa: CASNWAASTNTGELFF; CDR3nt: TGCGCCAGCAATTGGGCGGCCTCGACGAACACCGGGGAGCTGTTTTTT
j_gene: TRBJ2-3; v_gene: TRBV20-1; d_gene: TRBD2; abundance: many; CDR3aa: CSAWDIAGPYDTQYF; CDR3nt: TGCAGTGCTTGGGATATAGCGGGTCCGTATGATACGCAGTATTTT
j_gene: TRBJ1-1; v_gene: TRBV30; d_gene: -; abundance: -; CDR3aa: CAWRWQPNTEAFF; CDR3nt: TGTGCCTGGAGGTGGCAGCCGAACACTGAAGCTTTCTTT
j_gene: TRBJ1-1; v_gene: TRBV28; d_gene: -; abundance: -; CDR3aa: CASSRAAMNTEAFF; CDR3nt: TGTGCCAGCAGCCGGGCAGCGATGAACACTGAAGCTTTCTTT
j_gene: TRBJ2-2; v_gene: TRBV4-1; d_gene: TRBD1; abundance: -; CDR3aa: CASSQDMGQGAQSTGELFF; CDR3nt: TGCGCCAGCAGCCAAGATATGGGACAGGGGGCCCAAAGCACCGGGGAGCTGTTTTTT
j_gene: TRBJ2-7; v_gene: TRBV6-2/TRBV6-3; d_gene: TRBD1; abundance: few; CDR3aa: CASTRTGEPYEQYF; CDR3nt: TGTGCCAGCACCCGGACAGGGGAACCCTACGAGCAGTACTTC
j_gene: TRBJ1-5; v_gene: TRBV5-5; d_gene: -; abundance: many; CDR3aa: CASSLIPGGDQPQHF; CDR3nt: TGTGCCAGCAGCTTGATCCCCGGGGGCGATCAGCCCCAGCATTTT
j_gene: TRBJ2-3; v_gene: TRBV6-2/TRBV6-3; d_gene: -; abundance: -; CDR3aa: CASSYARRWTSTDTQYF; CDR3nt: TGTGCCAGCAGTTACGCCCGCAGGTGGACTAGCACAGATACGCAGTATTTT
j_gene: TRBJ2-5; v_gene: TRBV2; d_gene: -; abundance: few; CDR3aa: CASIEGLTPGETQYF; CDR3nt: TGTGCCAGCATTGAAGGCCTGACCCCAGGAGAGACCCAGTACTTC
j_gene: TRBJ2-3; v_gene: TRBV5-1; d_gene: -; abundance: many; CDR3aa: CASSFDYTDTQYF; CDR3nt: TGCGCCAGCAGCTTTGACTACACAGATACGCAGTATTTT
j_gene: TRBJ1-2; v_gene: TRBV30; d_gene: -; abundance: -; CDR3aa: CAWSGVNYGYTF; CDR3nt: TGTGCCTGGAGTGGGGTTAACTATGGCTACACCTTC
j_gene: TRBJ2-1; v_gene: TRBV19; d_gene: -; abundance: few; CDR3aa: CASSMRRVGWQFF; CDR3nt: TGTGCCAGTAGTATGCGCCGCGTCGGCTGGCAGTTCTTC
j_gene: TRBJ2-1; v_gene: TRBV19; d_gene: -; abundance: many; CDR3aa: CASSTYRDTDEQFF; CDR3nt: TGTGCCAGTAGTACCTACCGGGACACCGATGAGCAGTTCTTC
j_gene: TRBJ2-7; v_gene: TRBV10-3; d_gene: -; abundance: many; CDR3aa: CAISEGSGRGHEQYF; CDR3nt: TGTGCCATCAGTGAGGGGAGCGGCAGGGGTCACGAGCAGTACTTC